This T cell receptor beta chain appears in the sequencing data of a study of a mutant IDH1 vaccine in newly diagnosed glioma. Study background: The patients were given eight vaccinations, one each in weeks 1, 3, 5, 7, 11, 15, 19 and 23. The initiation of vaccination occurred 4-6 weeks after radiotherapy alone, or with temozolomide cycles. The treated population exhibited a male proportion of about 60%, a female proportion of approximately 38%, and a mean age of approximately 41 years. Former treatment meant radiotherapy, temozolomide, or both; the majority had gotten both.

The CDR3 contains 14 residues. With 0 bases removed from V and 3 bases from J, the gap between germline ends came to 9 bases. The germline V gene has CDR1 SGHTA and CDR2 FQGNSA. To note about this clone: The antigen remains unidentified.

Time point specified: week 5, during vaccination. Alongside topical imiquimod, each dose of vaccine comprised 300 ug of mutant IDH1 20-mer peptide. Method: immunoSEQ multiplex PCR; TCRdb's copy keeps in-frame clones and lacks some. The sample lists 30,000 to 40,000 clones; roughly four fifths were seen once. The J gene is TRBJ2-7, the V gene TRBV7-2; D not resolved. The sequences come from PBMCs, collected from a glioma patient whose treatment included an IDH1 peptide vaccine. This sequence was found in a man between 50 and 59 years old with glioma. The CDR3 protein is CASSLAPSLYEQYF. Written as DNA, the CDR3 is TGTGCCAGCAGCTTAGCGCCGTCCCTCTACGAGCAGTACTTC.